The 26 T cell receptor beta chains reported below all come from one sample, sequenced in a study of T cell repertoires in cytomegalovirus infection. These receptors' targets are unknown. Each CDR3 protein gets one entry after TCRdb re-called the reads with MiXCR. The sample yields some 800,000 distinct CDR3 sequences, around a third seen once. The input for sequencing was cultured CD8+ T cells from PBMCs, taken from culture after CMV antigen stimulation. These receptor sequences come from a human donor in good health (CMV status not recorded). Some clones in this sample may be carry-over from other donors' samples.

The V call is TRBV16, the J call TRBJ1-1, with a weak D call TRBD1 (6 bases). The length of the CDR3 is 14 residues. CDR1 KGHSY and CDR2 FQNENV come from the germline V gene. The V gene lost 3 bases and the J gene lost 6 bases, with 14 bases spanning the gap. The CDR3 nucleotides read TGTGCCAGCAGCCAGTCAGGGGAGCCTCCTGAAGCTTTCTTT. Protein sequence: CASSQSGEPPEAFF.

This clonotype was seen a handful of times. V gene TRBV6-5 combines with J gene TRBJ2-5, with D possibly matching TRBD2 (5 bases). The germline gives CDR1 MNHEY, CDR2 SVGAGI. V was pared by 3 bases and J by 5 bases, with 13 bases between. The CDR3 length is 14 residues. Here the CDR3 reads CASSYSGSTETQYF. The DNA of the CDR3 is TGTGCCAGCAGTTATTCGGGATCGACGGAGACCCAGTACTTC.

The V call is TRBV4-1, the J call TRBJ2-2, with a weak D call TRBD2 (5 bases). This CDR3 is built from 17 residues. The V gene's germline CDR1 is MGHRA and CDR2 YSYEKL. The V end lost 0 bases, the J end lost 0 bases, and 11 bases lay between the germline ends. The CDR3 coding sequence is TGCGCCAGCAGCCAAGATAGCGAATACGCGAACACCGGGGAGCTGTTTTTT. Translation gives CASSQDSEYANTGELFF.

This clonotype was seen only a few times. The chain couples TRBV6-2 or TRBV6-3 to TRBJ1-5; no firm D call. The CDR3 has 11 amino acids. CDR1 and CDR2 from the germline V gene are MNHEY and SVGEGT. V dropped 2 bases and J dropped 9 bases, with 5 bases sitting between them. CDR3 sequence (DNA): TGTGCCAGCAGTTACCCTGGGCCCCAGCATTTT. Translated: CASSYPGPQHF.

V and J are TRBV19 and TRBJ1-5; a weak D match, TRBD1 (5 bases). The germline CDR1 and CDR2 sequences are LNHDA and SQIVND (reference sequence). The CDR3 is 15 residues long. V was pared by 3 bases and J by 0 bases, with 9 bases between. CDR3 sequence (DNA): TGTGCCAGTAGTATTCAGGGTCATAGCAATCAGCCCCAGCATTTT. It codes for CASSIQGHSNQPQHF.

The gene calls are TRBV4-3 and TRBJ1-2, with D maybe TRBD1 (5 bases). The V gene lost 2 bases and the J gene lost 3 bases, with 16 bases spanning the gap. The CDR3 loop spans 16 amino acids. Germline loops: CDR1 LGHNA, CDR2 YSLEER. The CDR3 sequence: CASSQSGAGGDYGYTF. DNA for the CDR3: TGCGCCAGCAGCCAATCTGGTGCCGGGGGTGACTATGGCTACACCTTC.

This clonotype was detected ten times or more. In DNA form, the CDR3 reads TGTGCCAGCAGCCAAGAGACGGGAAACACCGGGGAGCTGTTTTTT. It yields the protein CASSQETGNTGELFF. The gene calls are TRBV4-2 and TRBJ2-2; perhaps TRBD2 as D (5 bases). The V and J ends lost 0 bases and 2 bases respectively, with 7 bases between them. This CDR3 has 15 residues. CDR1 LGHNA and CDR2 YNFKEQ come from the germline V gene.

This clonotype has a handful of counts. The chain uses TRBV20-1 and TRBJ2-7; 7 bases are shared with TRBD1. With V trimmed by 6 bases and J by 3 bases, 2 bases remained unmatched. This CDR3 has 11 amino acids. Germline CDR1 DFQATT, CDR2 SNEGSKA (reference sequence). CDR3 nucleotide sequence: TGCAGTGCCCGGGACAGCTACGAGCAGTACTTC. The encoded protein is CSARDSYEQYF.

The V call is TRBV7-9, the J call TRBJ2-7; weak D call: TRBD2 (6 bases). Germline-derived CDR1 and CDR2 are SEHNR and FQNEAQ (reference sequence). CDR3 length: 12 residues. Trimming pared 5 bases from V and 3 bases from J, leaving 8 bases between. The CDR3 DNA sequence: TGTGCCAGCAGCCGGGACTTCTACGAGCAGTACTTC. This gives the protein CASSRDFYEQYF. Full variable domain (remainder filled in from reference TRBV7-9 and TRBJ2-7): DTGVSQNPRHKITKRGQNVTFRCDPISEHNRLYWYRQTLGQGPEFLTYFQNEAQLEKSRLLSDRFSAERPKGSFSTLEIQRTEQGDSAMYLCASSRDFYEQYFGPGTRLTVT.

This chain connects TRBV18 to TRBJ2-1; TRBD1 is a possible D gene (6 bases). The V gene's germline CDR1 is KGHSH and CDR2 LQKENI. The CDR3 extends over 16 amino acids. The V end lost 4 bases, the J end lost 5 bases, and 18 bases lay between the germline ends. DNA of the CDR3: TGTGCCAGCTCACTCTTCTACAGGGTCTCTGACAATGAGCAGTTCTTC. The encoded protein is CASSLFYRVSDNEQFF.

This clonotype was observed many times. V usage is TRBV7-6 and J usage is TRBJ1-4, with D tentatively TRBD1 (5 bases). CDR1 and CDR2 from the germline V gene are SGHVS and FNYEAQ. The V gene lost 4 bases and the J gene lost 3 bases, with 15 bases spanning the gap. The length of the CDR3 is 16 residues. The chain's CDR3 is CASSSRAGRANEKLFF. In DNA form, the CDR3 reads TGTGCCAGCAGCTCTAGGGCGGGACGGGCTAATGAAAAACTGTTTTTT.

J is TRBJ2-3 and V is TRBV7-9; 13 nucleotides agree with TRBD2. V shed 6 bases, J shed 1 base, and the junction held 4 bases outside the gene matches. Looked up from germline, CDR1 is SEHNR and CDR2 is FQNEAQ (reference sequence). The CDR3 is made up of 16 amino acids. The CDR3 here is CASRLAGGPGTDTQYF. CDR3 in DNA: TGTGCCAGCAGACTAGCGGGGGGGCCGGGCACAGATACGCAGTATTTT.

This chain connects TRBV24-1 to TRBJ1-5, with a possible D match to TRBD1 (6 bases). Trimming stripped 3 bases from V and 4 bases from J, with 12 bases between. The CDR3 spans 15 residues. Germline lookup yields CDR1 KGHDR and CDR2 SFDVKD. CDR3 residues: CATSDGGAKNQPQHF. The CDR3 coding sequence is TGTGCCACCAGTGATGGGGGGGCAAAAAATCAGCCCCAGCATTTT.

This clonotype was observed a handful of times. The V gene is TRBV7-9, the J gene TRBJ1-2; the D gene is possibly TRBD1 (5 bases). V was trimmed by 5 bases and J by 8 bases, leaving 9 bases between them. From germline, CDR1 is SEHNR and CDR2 FQNEAQ (reference sequence). The CDR3 extends over 11 amino acids. The CDR3: CASSARQGYTF. CDR3 in DNA: TGTGCCAGCAGCGCCAGACAGGGCTACACCTTC.

This chain uses TRBV20-1 with TRBJ2-2, with D possibly being TRBD1 or TRBD2 (5 bases each). CDR1 and CDR2 (germline): DFQATT, SNEGSKA (reference sequence). V lost 2 bases and J 3 bases, leaving 13 bases between the germline ends. This CDR3 is built from 15 residues. The DNA of the CDR3 is TGCAGTGCTAGAAACTTCAGAGGGGACACCGGGGAGCTGTTTTTT. Amino acids: CSARNFRGDTGELFF.

The chain recombines TRBV12-3 or TRBV12-4 with TRBJ1-1; no reliable D call. The V gene lost 2 bases and the J gene lost 3 bases, with 7 bases spanning the gap. This CDR3 contains 13 residues. The CDR3 sequence is CASSLNSYTEAFF. In DNA form, the CDR3 reads TGTGCCAGCAGTTTAAATAGTTACACTGAAGCTTTCTTT.

This clonotype was recorded a few times. The chain is built from TRBV6-5 and TRBJ2-3, with 9 bases aligning to TRBD1. The CDR3 contains 15 residues. Germline loops: CDR1 MNHEY, CDR2 SVGAGI. The V gene end was trimmed by 6 bases and the J gene end by 3 bases; junction bases not matched to a gene: 7. CDR3 DNA sequence: TGTGCCAGCAGCACAGGGGGCTTTAGGACAGATACGCAGTATTTT. It codes for CASSTGGFRTDTQYF.

This clonotype was observed a handful of times. The chain recombines TRBV19 with TRBJ2-3; 8 nucleotides line up with TRBD2. This CDR3 contains 15 residues. CDR1 and CDR2 from the germline V gene are LNHDA and SQIVND (reference sequence). J lost 2 bases, V lost 2 bases, and 3 bases had no gene match. The CDR3 here is CASSITSGYTDTQYF. The CDR3 coding sequence is TGTGCCAGTAGTATAACTAGCGGATACACAGATACGCAGTATTTT.

The gene calls are TRBV11-1 and TRBJ1-2, with a tentative D call TRBD1 (6 bases). CDR3 length: 14 residues. V lost 6 bases, J lost 0 bases, and 11 bases lay in between. The germline V gene has CDR1 SGHAT and CDR2 FQDESV (reference sequence). This CDR3 is CASRARDTNYGYTF. In nucleotides, the CDR3 is TGTGCCAGCAGAGCCCGGGACACTAACTATGGCTACACCTTC.

This clonotype has only one observation. The junction and the germline gene differ at one end; a read error may be behind it. This CDR3 reads CASSWTGGGTKAFF. The CDR3 coding sequence is TGTGCCAGCAGTTGGACAGGGGGTGGCACTAAAGCTTTCTTT. The chain recombines TRBV12-3 or TRBV12-4 with TRBJ1-1; TRBD1 agrees at 10 bases. This CDR3 is built from 14 residues.

This sequence joins TRBV29-1 and TRBJ1-3; D is uncertain. CDR3 size: 15 residues. Trimming pared 1 base from V and 1 base from J, leaving 11 bases between. Germline assignment: CDR1 SQVTM and CDR2 ANQGSEA. This chain's CDR3 is CSVEVWIGSGNTIYF. The DNA for the CDR3 is TGCAGCGTTGAAGTTTGGATAGGGTCTGGAAACACCATATATTTT.

This clonotype showed up just a few times. The chain combines TRBV7-6 with TRBJ1-2; no reliable D call. The CDR3 extends over 12 amino acids. Germline CDR1 reads SGHVS; CDR2 reads FNYEAQ. V was cut by 3 bases and J by 6 bases, with 8 bases left in between. CDR3 nucleotides: TGTGCCAGCAGCTTGACAAACAATGGCTACACCTTC. This translates into CASSLTNNGYTF.

This chain uses TRBV29-1 with TRBJ2-7, with TRBD1 as a possible D gene (6 bases). Trimming left V 4 bases short and J 3 bases short, with 7 bases between. The CDR3 spans 11 residues. CDR1 and CDR2 (germline): SQVTM, ANQGSEA. This CDR3 reads CSVVQGYEQYF. CDR3 in DNA: TGCAGCGTTGTACAGGGCTACGAGCAGTACTTC.

J is TRBJ1-2 and V is TRBV7-9; no clear D. This CDR3 has 14 amino acids. Germline CDR1 reads SEHNR; CDR2 reads FQNEAQ (reference sequence). With 1 base removed from V and 8 bases from J, the gap between germline ends came to 14 bases. CDR3 DNA: TGTGCCAGCAGCTTAGGGTCCGGGCCTGGGGGCTACACCTTC. Translation: CASSLGSGPGGYTF.

The chain has TRBV24-1 and TRBJ2-1; weak D call: TRBD1 (6 bases). Germline CDR1 reads KGHDR; CDR2 reads SFDVKD. V lost 3 bases and J 10 bases, leaving 9 bases between the germline ends. The CDR3 totals 12 residues. The CDR3 bases are TGTGCCACCAGTGATCATACAGGGGAGCAGTTCTTC. Encoded protein: CATSDHTGEQFF.

This chain uses TRBV18 with TRBJ2-5, with D uncertain. This CDR3 has 16 amino acids. Germline values: CDR1 KGHSH, CDR2 LQKENI. V lost 2 bases, J lost 0 bases, and 13 bases lay in between. The CDR3: CASSPSPTKYQETQYF. CDR3 DNA sequence: TGTGCCAGCTCACCATCCCCTACCAAGTACCAAGAGACCCAGTACTTC. The variable domain in full, with the rest retrieved from reference TRBV18 and TRBJ2-5, is NAGVMQNPRHLVRRRGQEARLRCSPMKGHSHVYWYRQLPEEGLKFMVYLQKENIIDESGMPKERFSAEFPKEGPSILRIQQVVRGDSAAYFCASSPSPTKYQETQYFGPGTRLLVL.